A selection of T cell receptor beta chains follows, all from one sample in a study of T cells after yellow fever vaccination. TCRdb reanalysed the 5' RACE reads using MiXCR and keeps one entry per CDR3 protein. Found here are around 330,000 distinct CDR3 sequences, roughly 4% of them singletons; the top ten hold about a quarter. Sequences were derived from PBMCs, sampled on the day of the yellow fever booster vaccination. These receptors were taken from a man between 18 and 29 years old who received the YFV17D yellow fever vaccine. Each CDR3 is given with its conserved first and last residue. Fields, in order: V gene, D gene, clone size, J gene, CDR3 DNA, CDR3 protein. The D gene is left open where the match is weak. The size entry is marked missing in some rows and otherwise reads once, few, many or a size class.

>TRBV9|NA|NA|TRBJ1-6
TGTGCCAGCAGCGTACAGGATTATAATTCACCCCTCCACTTT
CASSVQDYNSPLHF
>TRBV5-8|TRBD1|few|TRBJ2-2
TGTGCCAGCAGTTCTGAGAGGGACACAGGGGGCTCCGGGGAGCTGTTTTTT
CASSSERDTGGSGELFF
>TRBV20-1|NA|many|TRBJ1-5
TGCAGTGCTAGAGATCCCAAGGGCGGAAATAGCAATCAGCCCCAGCATTTT
CSARDPKGGNSNQPQHF
>TRBV20-1|NA|many|TRBJ2-4
TGCAGTGCTGTCTGGGGCGCCAAAAACATTCAGTACTTC
CSAVWGAKNIQYF
>TRBV29-1|NA|NA|TRBJ2-1
TGCAGCACCCGGGCCTCAACCCACTACAATGAGCAGTTCTTC
CSTRASTHYNEQFF
>TRBV5-1|TRBD2|many|TRBJ2-3
TGCGCCAGCAGCTTGGATGCGGGGGGGCCATATACGCAGTATTTT
CASSLDAGGPYTQYF
>TRBV25-1|NA|many|TRBJ2-5
TGTGCCAGCAGTGTACGGGACGGACTCCAAGAGACCCAGTACTTC
CASSVRDGLQETQYF
>TRBV4-1|NA|NA|TRBJ1-5
TGCGCCAGCACCCCTTACAGGGATAGCAATCAGCCCCAGCATTTT
CASTPYRDSNQPQHF
>TRBV5-1|NA|many|TRBJ2-4
TGCGCCAGCAGCTTGGAAGCGGCCGAGGGAAACATTCAGTACTTC
CASSLEAAEGNIQYF
>TRBV4-1|TRBD2|many|TRBJ2-1
TGCGCCAGCAGCCAAGTAGTAGCGGGGGTCTCCAATGAGCAGTTCTTC
CASSQVVAGVSNEQFF